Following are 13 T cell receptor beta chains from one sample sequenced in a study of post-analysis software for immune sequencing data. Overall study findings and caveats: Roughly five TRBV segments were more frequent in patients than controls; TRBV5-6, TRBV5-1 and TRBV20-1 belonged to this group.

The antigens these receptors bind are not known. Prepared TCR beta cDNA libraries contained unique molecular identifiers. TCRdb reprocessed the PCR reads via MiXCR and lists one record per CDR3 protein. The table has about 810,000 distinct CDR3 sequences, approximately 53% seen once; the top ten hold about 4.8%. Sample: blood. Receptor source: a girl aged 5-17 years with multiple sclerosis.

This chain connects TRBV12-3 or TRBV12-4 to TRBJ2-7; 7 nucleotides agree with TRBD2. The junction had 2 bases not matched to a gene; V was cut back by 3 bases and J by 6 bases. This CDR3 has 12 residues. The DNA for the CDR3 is TGTGCCAGCAGTTTCGGGGGGTTCGAGCAGTACTTC. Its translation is CASSFGGFEQYF.

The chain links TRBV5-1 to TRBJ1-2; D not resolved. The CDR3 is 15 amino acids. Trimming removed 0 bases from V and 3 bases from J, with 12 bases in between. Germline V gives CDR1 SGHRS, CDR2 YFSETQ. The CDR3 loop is CASSLVRENYYGYTF. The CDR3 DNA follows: TGCGCCAGCAGCTTGGTACGGGAGAACTACTATGGCTACACCTTC.

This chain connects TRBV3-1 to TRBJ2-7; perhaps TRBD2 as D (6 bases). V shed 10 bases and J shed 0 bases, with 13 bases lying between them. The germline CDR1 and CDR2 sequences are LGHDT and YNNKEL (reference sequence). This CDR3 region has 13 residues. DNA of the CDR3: TGTGCCACCCAAGCGGGCACCTCCTACGAGCAGTACTTC. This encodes CATQAGTSYEQYF.

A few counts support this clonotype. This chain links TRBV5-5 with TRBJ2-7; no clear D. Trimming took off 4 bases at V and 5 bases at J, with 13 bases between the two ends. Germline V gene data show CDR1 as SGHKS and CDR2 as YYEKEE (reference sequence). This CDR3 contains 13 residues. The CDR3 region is CASSAHRQDEQYF. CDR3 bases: TGTGCCAGCAGCGCCCACCGACAAGACGAGCAGTACTTC.

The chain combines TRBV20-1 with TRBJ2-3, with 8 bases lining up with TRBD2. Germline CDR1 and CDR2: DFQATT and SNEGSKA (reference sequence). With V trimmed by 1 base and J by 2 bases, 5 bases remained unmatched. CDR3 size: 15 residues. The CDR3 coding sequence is TGCAGTGCTAGAGCTAGGACTAGCTACACAGATACGCAGTATTTT. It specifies CSARARTSYTDTQYF.

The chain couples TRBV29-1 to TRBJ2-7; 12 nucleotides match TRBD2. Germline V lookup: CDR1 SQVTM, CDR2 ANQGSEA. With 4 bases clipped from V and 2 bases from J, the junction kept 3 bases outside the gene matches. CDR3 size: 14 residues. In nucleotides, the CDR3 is TGCAGCGTTGCGGCTAGCGGGAGGGCCTACGAGCAGTACTTC. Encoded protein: CSVAASGRAYEQYF.

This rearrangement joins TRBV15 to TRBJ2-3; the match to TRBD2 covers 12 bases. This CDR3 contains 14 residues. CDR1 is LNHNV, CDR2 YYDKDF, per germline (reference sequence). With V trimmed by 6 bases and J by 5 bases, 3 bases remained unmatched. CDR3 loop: CATRSSGRVDTQYF. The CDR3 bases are TGTGCCACCAGGTCTAGCGGGAGGGTAGATACGCAGTATTTT. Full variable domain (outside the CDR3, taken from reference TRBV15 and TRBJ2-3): DAMVIQNPRYQVTQFGKPVTLSCSQTLNHNVMYWYQQKSSQAPKLLFHYYDKDFNNEADTPDNFQSRRPNTSFCFLDIRSPGLGDTAMYLCATRSSGRVDTQYFGPGTRLTVL.

The CDR3 loop reads CSARLGTGIDEQYF. DNA of the CDR3: TGCAGTGCTAGATTGGGGACAGGGATCGACGAGCAGTACTTC. V gene TRBV20-1 combines with J gene TRBJ2-5; the match to TRBD1 covers 9 bases. Judging by the DNA end, TRBJ2-7 fits better; the J call may be wrong. The length of the CDR3 is 14 residues. Looked up from germline, CDR1 is DFQATT and CDR2 is SNEGSKA (reference sequence).

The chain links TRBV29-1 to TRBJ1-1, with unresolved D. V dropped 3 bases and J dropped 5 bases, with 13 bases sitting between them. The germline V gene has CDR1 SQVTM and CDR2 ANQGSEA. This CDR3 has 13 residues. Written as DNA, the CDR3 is TGCAGCGTTGATAGCCCGACTGGAACTGAAGCTTTCTTT. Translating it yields CSVDSPTGTEAFF.

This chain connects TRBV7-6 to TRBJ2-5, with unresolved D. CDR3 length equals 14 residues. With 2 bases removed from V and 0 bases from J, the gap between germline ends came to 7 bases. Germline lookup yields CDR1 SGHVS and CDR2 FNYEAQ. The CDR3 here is CASSLNLYQETQYF. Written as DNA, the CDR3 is TGTGCCAGCAGCTTAAACTTATACCAAGAGACCCAGTACTTC.

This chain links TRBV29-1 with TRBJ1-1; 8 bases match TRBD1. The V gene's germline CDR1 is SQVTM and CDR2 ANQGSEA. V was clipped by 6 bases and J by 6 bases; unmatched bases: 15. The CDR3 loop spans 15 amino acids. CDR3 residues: CSVPPARGQRAEAFF. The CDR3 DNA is TGCAGCGTACCACCGGCCAGGGGGCAGAGGGCTGAAGCTTTCTTT.

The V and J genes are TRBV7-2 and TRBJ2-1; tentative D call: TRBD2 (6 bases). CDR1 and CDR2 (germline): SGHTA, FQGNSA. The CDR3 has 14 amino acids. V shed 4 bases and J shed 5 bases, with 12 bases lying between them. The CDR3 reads CASSSPRGNNEQFF. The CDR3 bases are TGTGCCAGCAGCTCTCCGCGGGGAAACAATGAGCAGTTCTTC.

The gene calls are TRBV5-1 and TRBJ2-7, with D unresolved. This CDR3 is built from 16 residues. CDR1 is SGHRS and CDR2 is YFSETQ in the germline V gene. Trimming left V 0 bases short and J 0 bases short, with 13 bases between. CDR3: CASSLEIVRSSYEQYF. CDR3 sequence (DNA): TGCGCCAGCAGCTTGGAAATAGTGCGGAGCTCCTACGAGCAGTACTTC. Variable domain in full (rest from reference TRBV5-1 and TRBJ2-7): KAGVTQTPRYLIKTRGQQVTLSCSPISGHRSVSWYQQTPGQGLQFLFEYFSETQRNKGNFPGRFSGRQFSNSRSEMNVSTLELGDSALYLCASSLEIVRSSYEQYFGPGTRLTVT.